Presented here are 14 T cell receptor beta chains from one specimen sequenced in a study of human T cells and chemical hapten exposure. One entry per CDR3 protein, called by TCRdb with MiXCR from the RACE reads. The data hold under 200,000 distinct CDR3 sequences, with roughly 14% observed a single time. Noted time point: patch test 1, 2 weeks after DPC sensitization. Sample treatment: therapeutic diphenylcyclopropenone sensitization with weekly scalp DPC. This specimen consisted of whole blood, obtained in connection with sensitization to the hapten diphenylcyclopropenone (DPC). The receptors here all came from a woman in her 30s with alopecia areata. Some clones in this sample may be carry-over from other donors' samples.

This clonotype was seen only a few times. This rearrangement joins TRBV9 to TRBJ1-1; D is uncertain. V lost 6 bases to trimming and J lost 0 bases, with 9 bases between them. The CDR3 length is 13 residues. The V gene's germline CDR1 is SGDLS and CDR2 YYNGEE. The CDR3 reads CASTRIMNTEAFF. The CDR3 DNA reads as TGTGCCAGCACACGAATAATGAACACTGAAGCTTTCTTT.

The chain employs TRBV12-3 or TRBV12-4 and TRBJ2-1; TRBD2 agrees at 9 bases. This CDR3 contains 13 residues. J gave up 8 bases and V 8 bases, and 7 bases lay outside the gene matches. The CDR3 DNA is TGTGCCAGCCAAGGCGGGGGGGCACATGAGCAGTTCTTC. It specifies CASQGGGAHEQFF.

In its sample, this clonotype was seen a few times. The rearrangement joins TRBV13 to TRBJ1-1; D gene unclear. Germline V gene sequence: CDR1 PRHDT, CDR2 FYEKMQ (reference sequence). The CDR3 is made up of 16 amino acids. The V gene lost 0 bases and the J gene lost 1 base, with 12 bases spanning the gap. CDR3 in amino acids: CASSLGTGGGNTEAFF. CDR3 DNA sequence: TGTGCCAGCAGCTTAGGAACCGGCGGAGGGAACACTGAAGCTTTCTTT. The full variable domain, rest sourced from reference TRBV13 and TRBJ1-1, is AAGVIQSPRHLIKEKRETATLKCYPIPRHDTVYWYQQGPGQDPQFLISFYEKMQSDKGSIPDRFSAQQFSDYHSELNMSSLELGDSALYFCASSLGTGGGNTEAFFGQGTRLTVV.

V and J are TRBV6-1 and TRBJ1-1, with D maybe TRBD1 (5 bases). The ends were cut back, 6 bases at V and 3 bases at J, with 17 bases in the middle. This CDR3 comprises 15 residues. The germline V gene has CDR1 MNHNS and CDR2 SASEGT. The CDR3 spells CASSRGSSGDTEAFF. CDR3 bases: TGTGCCAGCAGCCGGGGGTCGTCCGGGGACACTGAAGCTTTCTTT.

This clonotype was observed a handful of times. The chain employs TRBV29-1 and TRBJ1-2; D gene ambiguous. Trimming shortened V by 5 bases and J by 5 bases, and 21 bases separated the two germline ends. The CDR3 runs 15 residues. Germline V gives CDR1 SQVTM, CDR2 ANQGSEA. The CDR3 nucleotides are TGCAGCGTTTCGCACCCCGACACCAAGTTATATGGCTACACCTTC. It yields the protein CSVSHPDTKLYGYTF.

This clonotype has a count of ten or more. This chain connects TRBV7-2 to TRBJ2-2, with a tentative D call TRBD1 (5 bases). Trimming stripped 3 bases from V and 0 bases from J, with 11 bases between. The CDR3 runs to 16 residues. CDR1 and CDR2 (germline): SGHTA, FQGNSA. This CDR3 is CASSFYQGPNTGELFF. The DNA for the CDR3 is TGTGCCAGCAGCTTCTACCAGGGCCCGAACACCGGGGAGCTGTTTTTT.

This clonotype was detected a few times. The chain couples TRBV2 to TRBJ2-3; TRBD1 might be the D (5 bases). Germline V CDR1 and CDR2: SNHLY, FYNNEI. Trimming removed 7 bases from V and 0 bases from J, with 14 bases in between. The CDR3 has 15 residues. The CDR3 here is CASKKTTASTDTQYF. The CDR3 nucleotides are TGTGCCAGCAAAAAGACGACAGCTAGCACAGATACGCAGTATTTT.

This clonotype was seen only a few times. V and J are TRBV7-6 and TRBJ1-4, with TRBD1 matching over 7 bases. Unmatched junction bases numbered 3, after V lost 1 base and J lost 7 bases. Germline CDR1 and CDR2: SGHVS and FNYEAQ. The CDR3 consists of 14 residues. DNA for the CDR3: TGTGCCAGCAGCTTAGGGACAGGCAGTGAAAAACTGTTTTTT. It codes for CASSLGTGSEKLFF.

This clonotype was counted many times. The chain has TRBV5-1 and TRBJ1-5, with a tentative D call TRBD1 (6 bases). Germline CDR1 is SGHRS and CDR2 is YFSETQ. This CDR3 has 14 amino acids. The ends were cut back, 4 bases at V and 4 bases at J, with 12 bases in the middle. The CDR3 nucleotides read TGCGCCAGCAGCACCGGGACACCTAATCAGCCCCAGCATTTT. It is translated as CASSTGTPNQPQHF.

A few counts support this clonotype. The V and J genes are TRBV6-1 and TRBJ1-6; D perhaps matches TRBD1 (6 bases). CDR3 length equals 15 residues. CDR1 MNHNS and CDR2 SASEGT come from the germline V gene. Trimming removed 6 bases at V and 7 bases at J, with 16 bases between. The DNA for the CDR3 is TGTGCCAGCAGCGAACAGGGACCCAGGAATTCACCCCTCCACTTT. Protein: CASSEQGPRNSPLHF.

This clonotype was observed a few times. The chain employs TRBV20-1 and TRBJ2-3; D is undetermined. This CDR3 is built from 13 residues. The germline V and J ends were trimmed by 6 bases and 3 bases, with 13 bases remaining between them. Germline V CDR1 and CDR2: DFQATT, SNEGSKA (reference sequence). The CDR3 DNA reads TGCAGTGCCATCGCACCTAGAACAGATACGCAGTATTTT. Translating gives CSAIAPRTDTQYF.

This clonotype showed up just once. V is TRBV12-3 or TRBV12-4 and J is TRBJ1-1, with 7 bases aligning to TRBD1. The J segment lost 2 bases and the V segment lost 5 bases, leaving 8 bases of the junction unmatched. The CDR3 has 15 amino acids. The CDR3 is CASSLKTGLNTEAFF. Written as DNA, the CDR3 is TGTGCCAGCAGTCTAAAGACAGGGCTAAACACTGAAGCTTTCTTT.

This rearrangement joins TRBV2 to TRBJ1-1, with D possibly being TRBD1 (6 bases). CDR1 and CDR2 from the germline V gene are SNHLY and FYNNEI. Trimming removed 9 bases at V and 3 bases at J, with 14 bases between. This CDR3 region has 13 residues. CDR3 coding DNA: TGTGCCAGGTCGAAGGGGGGTGACACTGAAGCTTTCTTT. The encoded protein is CARSKGGDTEAFF.

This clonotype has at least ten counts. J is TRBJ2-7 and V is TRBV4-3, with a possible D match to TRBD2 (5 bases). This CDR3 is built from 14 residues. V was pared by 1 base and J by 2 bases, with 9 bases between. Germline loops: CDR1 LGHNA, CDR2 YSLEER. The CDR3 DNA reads TGCGCCAGCAGCCAAGTAAGAGCGGCCTACGAGCAGTACTTC. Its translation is CASSQVRAAYEQYF.